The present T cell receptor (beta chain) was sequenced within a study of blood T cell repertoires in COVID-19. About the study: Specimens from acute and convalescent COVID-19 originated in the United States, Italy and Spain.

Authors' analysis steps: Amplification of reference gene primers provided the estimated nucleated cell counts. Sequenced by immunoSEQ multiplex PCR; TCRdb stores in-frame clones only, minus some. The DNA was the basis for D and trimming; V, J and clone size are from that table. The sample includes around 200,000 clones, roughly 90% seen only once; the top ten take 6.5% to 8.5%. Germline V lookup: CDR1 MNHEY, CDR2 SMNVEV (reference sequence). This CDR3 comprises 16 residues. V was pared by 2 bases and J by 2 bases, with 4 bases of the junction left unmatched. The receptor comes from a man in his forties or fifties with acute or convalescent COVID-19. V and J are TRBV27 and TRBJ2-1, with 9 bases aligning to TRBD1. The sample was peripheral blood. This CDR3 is CASSLVGQGTYNEQFF. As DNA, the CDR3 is TGTGCCAGCAGTTTAGTGGGACAGGGCACCTACAATGAGCAGTTCTTC.